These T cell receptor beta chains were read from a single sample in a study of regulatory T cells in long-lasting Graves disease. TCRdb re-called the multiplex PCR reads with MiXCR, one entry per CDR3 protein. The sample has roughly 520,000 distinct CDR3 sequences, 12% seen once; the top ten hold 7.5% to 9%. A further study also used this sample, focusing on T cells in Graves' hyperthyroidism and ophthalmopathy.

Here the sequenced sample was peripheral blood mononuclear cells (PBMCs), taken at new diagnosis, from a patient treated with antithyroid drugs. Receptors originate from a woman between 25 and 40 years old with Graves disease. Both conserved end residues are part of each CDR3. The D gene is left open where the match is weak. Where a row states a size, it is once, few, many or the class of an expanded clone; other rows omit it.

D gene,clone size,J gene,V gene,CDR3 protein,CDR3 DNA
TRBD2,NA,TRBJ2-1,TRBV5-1,CASSLILLAGANEQFF,TGCGCCAGCAGCTTGATCCTGCTAGCGGGAGCTAATGAGCAGTTCTTC
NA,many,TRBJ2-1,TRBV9,CASSVDQLVNEQFF,TGTGCCAGCAGCGTAGATCAGTTAGTGAATGAGCAGTTCTTC
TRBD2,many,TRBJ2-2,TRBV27,CASIPIAGGPTGELFF,TGTGCCAGCATTCCTATAGCGGGAGGACCCACCGGGGAGCTGTTTTTT
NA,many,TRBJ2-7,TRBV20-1,CSLGRILYLEQYF,TGCAGTCTGGGCCGAATACTGTACCTCGAGCAGTACTTC
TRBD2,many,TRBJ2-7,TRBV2,CASSRTSGVTYEQYF,TGTGCCAGCAGCCGGACTAGCGGGGTCACCTACGAGCAGTACTTC
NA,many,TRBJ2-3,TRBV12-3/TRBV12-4,CASRLEGTQYF,TGTGCCAGCAGATTGGAGGGGACGCAGTATTTT
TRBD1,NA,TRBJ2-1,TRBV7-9,CASSRDRVGNEQFF,TGTGCCAGCAGCCGGGACAGGGTTGGCAATGAGCAGTTCTTC
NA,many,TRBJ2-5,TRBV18,CASSGGQETQYF,TGTGCCAGCTCCGGCGGGCAAGAGACCCAGTACTTC
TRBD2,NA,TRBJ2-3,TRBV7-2,CASSPGTRGGTDTQYF,TGTGCCAGCAGCCCCGGGACTAGGGGGGGTACAGATACGCAGTATTTT
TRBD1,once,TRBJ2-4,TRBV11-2,CASSSPPSEGAIKNIQYF,TGTGCCAGCAGCTCTCCTCCCTCAGAGGGGGCGATCAAAAACATTCAGTACTTC
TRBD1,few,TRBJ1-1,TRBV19,CASGQGAGTEAFF,TGTGCCAGTGGACAGGGGGCTGGTACTGAAGCTTTCTTT
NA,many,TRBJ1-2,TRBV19,CASRPTQTYKANYGYTF,TGTGCCAGTAGGCCCACCCAAACGTATAAAGCTAACTATGGCTACACCTTC
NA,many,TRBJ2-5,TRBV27,CASSLSSYQETQYF,TGTGCCAGCAGTTTATCCTCGTACCAAGAGACCCAGTACTTC
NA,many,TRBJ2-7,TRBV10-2,CASSEYIRFYEQYF,TGCGCCAGCAGTGAGTATATCAGGTTCTACGAGCAGTACTTC
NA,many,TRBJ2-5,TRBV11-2,CASSEGWETQYF,TGTGCCAGCAGTGAGGGCTGGGAGACCCAGTACTTC
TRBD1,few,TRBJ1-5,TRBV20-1,CSAGQGINQPQHF,TGCAGTGCAGGACAGGGGATTAATCAGCCCCAGCATTTT
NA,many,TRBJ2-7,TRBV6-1,CASSKDQGSYRGYEQYF,TGTGCCAGCAGCAAAGATCAGGGTAGCTATCGGGGATACGAGCAGTACTTC
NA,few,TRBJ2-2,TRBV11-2,CASSRLVGSIGELFF,TGTGCCAGCAGCAGACTAGTGGGGTCTATTGGGGAGCTGTTTTTT
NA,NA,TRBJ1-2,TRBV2,CPSSGQGIYGYTF,TGTCCCAGCAGTGGGCAGGGTATCTATGGCTACACCTTC
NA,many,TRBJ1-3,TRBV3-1,CASSPWEAGNTIYF,TGTGCCAGCAGCCCCTGGGAGGCTGGAAACACCATATATTTT
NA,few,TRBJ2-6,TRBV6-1,CASSVFPGANVLTF,TGTGCCAGCAGTGTTTTCCCTGGGGCCAACGTCCTGACTTTC
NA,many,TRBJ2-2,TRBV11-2,CASTDLNTGELFF,TGTGCCAGCACTGACCTAAACACCGGGGAGCTGTTTTTT
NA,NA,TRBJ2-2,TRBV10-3,CAITQTNTGELFF,TGTGCCATCACACAGACGAACACCGGGGAGCTGTTTTTT
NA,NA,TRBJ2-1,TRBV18,CASSLREVYEQFF,TGTGCCAGCTCACTCCGAGAAGTCTATGAGCAGTTCTTC
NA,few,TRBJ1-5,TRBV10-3,CAISEGTHQPQHF,TGTGCCATCAGTGAGGGCACCCATCAGCCCCAGCATTTT
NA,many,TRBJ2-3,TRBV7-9,CASSSDWAQYF,TGTGCCAGCAGCTCCGATTGGGCGCAGTATTTT
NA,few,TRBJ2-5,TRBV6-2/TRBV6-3,CASSKLPGSLPETQYF,TGTGCCAGCAGTAAGCTCCCCGGGTCCCTTCCAGAGACCCAGTACTTC
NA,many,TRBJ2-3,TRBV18,CASSPQSDTQYF,TGTGCCAGCTCACCTCAGTCAGATACGCAGTATTTT
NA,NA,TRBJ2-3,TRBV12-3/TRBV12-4,CASSQAERGYTDTQYF,TGTGCCAGCAGCCAGGCGGAGAGGGGGTACACAGATACGCAGTATTTT
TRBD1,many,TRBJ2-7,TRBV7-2,CASNSWDRGSYEQYF,TGTGCCAGCAACTCCTGGGACAGGGGATCCTACGAGCAGTACTTC
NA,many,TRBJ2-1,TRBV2,CASRDRSPGPAYNEQFF,TGTGCCAGCAGGGATCGGTCTCCGGGGCCTGCCTACAATGAGCAGTTCTTC
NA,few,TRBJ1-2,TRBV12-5,CASGLNPPQGGRYGGYTF,TGTGCTAGTGGTTTGAACCCTCCCCAGGGAGGGAGATATGGTGGCTACACCTTC
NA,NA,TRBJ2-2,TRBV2,CASSGGTGGTGELFF,TGTGCCAGCAGCGGGGGGACAGGAGGAACCGGGGAGCTGTTTTTT
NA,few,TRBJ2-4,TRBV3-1,CASSLGTEKNIQYF,TGTGCCAGCAGCCTGGGGACGGAGAAAAACATTCAGTACTTC
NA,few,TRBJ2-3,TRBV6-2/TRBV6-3,CASTNRADTQYF,TGTGCCAGCACCAATCGTGCAGATACGCAGTATTTT
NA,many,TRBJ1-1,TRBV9,CASSVGTDMNTEAFF,TGTGCCAGCAGCGTGGGGACCGACATGAACACTGAAGCTTTCTTT
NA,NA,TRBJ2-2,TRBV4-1,CASRLPGGNGELFF,TGCGCCAGCAGACTACCTGGGGGGAACGGGGAGCTGTTTTTT
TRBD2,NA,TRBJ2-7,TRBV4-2,CASSQVGLAASGMEEQYF,TGTGCCAGCAGCCAGGTGGGTTTGGCGGCTAGCGGGATGGAGGAGCAGTACTTC
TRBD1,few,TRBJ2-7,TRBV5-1,CASSLRPGQGPGEQYF,TGCGCCAGCAGCTTACGGCCGGGACAGGGGCCGGGAGAGCAGTACTTC
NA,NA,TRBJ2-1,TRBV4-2,CASSQSSRQAWDNEQFF,TGTGCCAGCAGTCAGAGCTCTCGTCAGGCGTGGGACAATGAGCAGTTCTTC
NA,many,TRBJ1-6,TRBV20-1,CSARDVTENSPLHF,TGCAGTGCTAGAGATGTGACGGAGAATTCACCCCTCCACTTT
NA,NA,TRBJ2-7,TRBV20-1,CSATRPSYEQYF,TGCAGTGCTACCCGACCCTCCTACGAGCAGTACTTC
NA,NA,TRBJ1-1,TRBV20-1,CSARGARGGNTEALF,TGCAGTGCTAGAGGGGCCCGAGGTGGGAACACTGAAGCTCTCTTT
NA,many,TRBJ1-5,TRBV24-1,CATSVSGPRNSPQHF,TGTGCCACCAGTGTCAGTGGGCCGCGTAATTCTCCCCAGCATTTT
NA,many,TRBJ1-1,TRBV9,CASSAYLGGPEAFF,TGTGCCAGCAGCGCTTACTTAGGAGGGCCAGAAGCTTTCTTT
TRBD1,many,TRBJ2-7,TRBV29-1,CSAGTGGPYEQYF,TGCAGCGCTGGGACAGGGGGACCCTACGAGCAGTACTTC
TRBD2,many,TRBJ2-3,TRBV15,CATSSSGNVVDTQYF,TGTGCCACCAGCAGTAGCGGGAACGTGGTAGATACGCAGTATTTT
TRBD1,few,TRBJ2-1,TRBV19,CASTRTGTYNEQFF,TGTGCCAGTACTAGGACAGGGACTTACAATGAGCAGTTCTTC
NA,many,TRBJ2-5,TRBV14,CASSQGLLTTSGLETQYF,TGTGCCAGCAGCCAAGGACTGCTTACCACCTCGGGTTTAGAGACCCAGTACTTC
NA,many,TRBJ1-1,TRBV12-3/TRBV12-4,CASSRPTEGPLNTEAFF,TGTGCCAGCAGTCGCCCGACGGAGGGGCCCCTGAACACTGAAGCTTTCTTT